This TCR beta chain originates from a study of blood T cell repertoires in COVID-19. Profiling relied on immunoSEQ multiplex PCR, and the TCRdb table lists in-frame clones only, not all of them. The sample has over 130,000 clones, 75% to 90% seen once. The V gene lost 6 bases and the J gene lost 6 bases, with 11 bases spanning the gap. This CDR3 region has 13 residues. Germline values: CDR1 MDHEN, CDR2 SYDVKM. This clonotype was obtained from a man in his 70s with acute or convalescent COVID-19. The V call is TRBV28, the J call TRBJ1-4, with D possibly matching TRBD1 (5 bases). Specimen: peripheral blood. The CDR3 here is CASRAGMDEKLFF. CDR3 in DNA: TGTGCCAGCAGGGCAGGGATGGATGAAAAACTGTTTTTT.